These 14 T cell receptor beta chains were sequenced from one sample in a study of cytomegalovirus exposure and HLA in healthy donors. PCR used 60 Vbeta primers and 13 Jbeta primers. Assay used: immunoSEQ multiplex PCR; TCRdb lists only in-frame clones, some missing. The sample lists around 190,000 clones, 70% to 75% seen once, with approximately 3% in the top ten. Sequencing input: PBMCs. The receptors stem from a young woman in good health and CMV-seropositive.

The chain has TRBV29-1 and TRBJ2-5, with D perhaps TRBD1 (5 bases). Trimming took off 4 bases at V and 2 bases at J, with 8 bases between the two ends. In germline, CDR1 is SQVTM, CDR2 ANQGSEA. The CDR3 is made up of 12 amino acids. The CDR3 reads CSVVRTQETQYF. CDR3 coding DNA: TGCAGCGTTGTTCGGACACAAGAGACCCAGTACTTC.

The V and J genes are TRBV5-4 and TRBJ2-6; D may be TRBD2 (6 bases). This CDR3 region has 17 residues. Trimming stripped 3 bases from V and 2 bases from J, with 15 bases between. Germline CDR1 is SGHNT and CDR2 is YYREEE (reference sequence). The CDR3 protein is CASSSGLGLPGANVLTF. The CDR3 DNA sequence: TGTGCCAGCAGCTCGGGACTGGGCCTGCCTGGGGCCAACGTCCTGACTTTC.

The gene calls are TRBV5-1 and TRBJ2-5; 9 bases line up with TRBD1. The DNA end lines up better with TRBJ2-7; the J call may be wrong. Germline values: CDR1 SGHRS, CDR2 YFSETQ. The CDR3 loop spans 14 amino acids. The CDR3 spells CASSSRTGAYEQYF. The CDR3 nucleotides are TGCGCCAGCAGCTCCCGGACAGGGGCCTACGAGCAGTACTTC.

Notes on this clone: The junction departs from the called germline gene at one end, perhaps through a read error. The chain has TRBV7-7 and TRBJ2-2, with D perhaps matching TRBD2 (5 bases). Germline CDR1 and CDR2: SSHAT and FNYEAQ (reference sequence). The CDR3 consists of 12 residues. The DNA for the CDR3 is TGTGCTAGCACCCGGGGTGACGGGGAGCTGTTTTTT. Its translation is CASTRGDGELFF.

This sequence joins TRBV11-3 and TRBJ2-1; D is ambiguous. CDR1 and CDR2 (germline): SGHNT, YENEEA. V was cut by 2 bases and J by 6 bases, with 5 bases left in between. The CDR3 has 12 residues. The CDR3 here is CASSLSVNEQFF. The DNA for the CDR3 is TGTGCCAGCAGCTTATCGGTCAATGAGCAGTTCTTC.

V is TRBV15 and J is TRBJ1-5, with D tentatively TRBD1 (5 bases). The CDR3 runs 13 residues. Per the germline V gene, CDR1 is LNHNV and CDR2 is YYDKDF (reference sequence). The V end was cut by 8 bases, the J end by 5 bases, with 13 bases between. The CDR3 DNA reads TGTGCCACCCAGGCGACGGGGGATCAGCCCCAGCATTTT. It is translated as CATQATGDQPQHF.

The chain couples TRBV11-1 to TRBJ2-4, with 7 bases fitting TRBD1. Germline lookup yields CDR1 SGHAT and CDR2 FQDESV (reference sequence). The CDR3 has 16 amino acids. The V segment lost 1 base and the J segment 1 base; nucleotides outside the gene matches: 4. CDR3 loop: CASSLGEDRAKNIQYF. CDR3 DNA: TGTGCCAGCAGCTTAGGTGAGGACAGGGCCAAAAACATTCAGTACTTC.

The CDR3, as DNA: TGTGCCAGCAGTGAATCGGATAGCGCACGATACGAGCAGTACTTC. This translates into CASSESDSARYEQYF. V and J are TRBV25-1 and TRBJ2-5; a possible D gene is TRBD2 (5 bases). The DNA end is more similar to TRBJ2-7, so the J call may be wrong. CDR3 length: 15 residues. Germline-derived CDR1 and CDR2 are MGHDK and SYGVNS.

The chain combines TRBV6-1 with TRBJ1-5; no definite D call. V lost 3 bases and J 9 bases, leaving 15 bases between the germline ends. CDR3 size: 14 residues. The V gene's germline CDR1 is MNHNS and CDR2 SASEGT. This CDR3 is CASSDGILNRPQHF. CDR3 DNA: TGTGCCAGCAGTGACGGGATACTTAACCGGCCCCAGCATTTT.

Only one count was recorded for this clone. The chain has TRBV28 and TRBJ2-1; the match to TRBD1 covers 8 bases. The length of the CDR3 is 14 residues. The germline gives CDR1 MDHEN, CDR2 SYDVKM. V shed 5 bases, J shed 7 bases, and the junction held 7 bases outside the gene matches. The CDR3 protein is CASSIRTGMNEQFF. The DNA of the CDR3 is TGTGCCAGCAGTATTAGGACAGGGATGAATGAGCAGTTCTTC.

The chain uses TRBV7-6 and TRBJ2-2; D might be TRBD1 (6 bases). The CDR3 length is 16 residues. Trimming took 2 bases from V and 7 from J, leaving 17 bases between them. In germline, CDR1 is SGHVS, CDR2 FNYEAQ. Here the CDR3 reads CASSLNDQGLGGELFF. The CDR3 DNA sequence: TGTGCCAGCAGCTTAAACGATCAGGGGCTGGGCGGGGAGCTGTTTTTT.

CDR3 nucleotide sequence: TGCGCCAGCAGCAAACGGGGTAGACAGGTGGACACTGAAGCTTTCTTT. Protein sequence: CASSKRGRQVDTEAFF. The chain combines TRBV5-1 with TRBJ1-1; weak D call: TRBD1 (6 bases). Deletions cut 4 bases from V and 3 bases from J, with 19 bases between. The CDR3 totals 16 residues. CDR1 is SGHRS, CDR2 YFSETQ, per germline. Combining the CDR3 with reference TRBV5-1 and TRBJ1-1 gives the whole variable domain KAGVTQTPRYLIKTRGQQVTLSCSPISGHRSVSWYQQTPGQGLQFLFEYFSETQRNKGNFPGRFSGRQFSNSRSEMNVSTLELGDSALYLCASSKRGRQVDTEAFFGQGTRLTVV.

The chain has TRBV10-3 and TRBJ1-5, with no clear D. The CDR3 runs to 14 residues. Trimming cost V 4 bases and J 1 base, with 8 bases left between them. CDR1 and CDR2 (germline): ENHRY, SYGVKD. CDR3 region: CAISARESNQPQHF. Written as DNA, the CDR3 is TGTGCCATCAGTGCGAGAGAAAGCAATCAGCCCCAGCATTTT.

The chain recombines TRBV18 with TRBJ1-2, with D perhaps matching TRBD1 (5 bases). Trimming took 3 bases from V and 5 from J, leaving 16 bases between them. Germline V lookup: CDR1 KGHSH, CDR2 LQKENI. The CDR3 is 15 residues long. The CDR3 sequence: CASSPGGTSGYGYTF. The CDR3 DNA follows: TGTGCCAGCTCACCGGGGGGGACTTCTGGTTATGGCTACACCTTC.